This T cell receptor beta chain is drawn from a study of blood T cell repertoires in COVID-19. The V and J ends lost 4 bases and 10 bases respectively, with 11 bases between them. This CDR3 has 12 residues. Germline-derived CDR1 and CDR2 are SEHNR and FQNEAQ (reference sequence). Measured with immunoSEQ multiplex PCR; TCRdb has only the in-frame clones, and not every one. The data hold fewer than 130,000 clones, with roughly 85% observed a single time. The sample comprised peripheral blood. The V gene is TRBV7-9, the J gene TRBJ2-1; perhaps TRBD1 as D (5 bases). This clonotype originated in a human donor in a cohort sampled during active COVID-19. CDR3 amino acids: CASSWGSLEQFF. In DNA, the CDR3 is TGTGCCAGCAGCTGGGGCAGTCTCGAGCAGTTCTTC. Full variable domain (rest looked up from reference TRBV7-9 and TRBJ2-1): DTGVSQNPRHKITKRGQNVTFRCDPISEHNRLYWYRQTLGQGPEFLTYFQNEAQLEKSRLLSDRFSAERPKGSFSTLEIQRTEQGDSAMYLCASSWGSLEQFFGPGTRLTVL.